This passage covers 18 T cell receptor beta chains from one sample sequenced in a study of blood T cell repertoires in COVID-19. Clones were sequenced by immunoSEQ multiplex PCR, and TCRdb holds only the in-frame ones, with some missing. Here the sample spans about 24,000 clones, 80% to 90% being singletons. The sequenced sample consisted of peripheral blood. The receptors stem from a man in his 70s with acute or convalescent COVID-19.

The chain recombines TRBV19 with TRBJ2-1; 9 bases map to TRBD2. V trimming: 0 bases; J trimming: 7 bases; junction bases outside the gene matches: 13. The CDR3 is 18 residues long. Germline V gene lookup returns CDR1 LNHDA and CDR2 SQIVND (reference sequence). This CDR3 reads CASSIDLSGRLSRNEQFF. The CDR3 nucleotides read TGTGCCAGTAGTATAGATCTTAGCGGGAGACTGTCCAGAAATGAGCAGTTCTTC.

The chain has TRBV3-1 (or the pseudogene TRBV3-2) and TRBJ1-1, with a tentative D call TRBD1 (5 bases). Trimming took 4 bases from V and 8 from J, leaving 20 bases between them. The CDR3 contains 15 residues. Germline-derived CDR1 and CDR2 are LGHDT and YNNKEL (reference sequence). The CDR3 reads CASSPPSGRAREAFF. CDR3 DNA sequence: TGTGCCAGCAGCCCCCCTTCCGGCAGGGCGAGGGAAGCTTTCTTT.

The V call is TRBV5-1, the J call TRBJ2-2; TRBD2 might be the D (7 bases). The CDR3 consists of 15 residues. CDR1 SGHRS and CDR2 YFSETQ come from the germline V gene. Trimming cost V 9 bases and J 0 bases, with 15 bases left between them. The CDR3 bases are TGCGCCACTCGGGGGGACAAGCCGAACACCGGGGAGCTGTTTTTT. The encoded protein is CATRGDKPNTGELFF.

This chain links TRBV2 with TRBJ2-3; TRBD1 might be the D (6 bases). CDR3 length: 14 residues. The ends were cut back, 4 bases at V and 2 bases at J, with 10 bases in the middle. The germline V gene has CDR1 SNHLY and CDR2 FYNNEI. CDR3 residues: CASSGDTHTDTQYF. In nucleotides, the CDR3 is TGTGCCAGCAGTGGGGACACCCACACAGATACGCAGTATTTT.

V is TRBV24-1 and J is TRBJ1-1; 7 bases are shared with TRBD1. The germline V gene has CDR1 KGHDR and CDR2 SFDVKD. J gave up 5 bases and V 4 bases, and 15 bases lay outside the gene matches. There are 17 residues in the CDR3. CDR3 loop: CATSDPDRVEGRTEAFF. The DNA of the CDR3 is TGTGCCACCAGTGACCCTGACAGGGTGGAAGGTAGGACTGAAGCTTTCTTT.

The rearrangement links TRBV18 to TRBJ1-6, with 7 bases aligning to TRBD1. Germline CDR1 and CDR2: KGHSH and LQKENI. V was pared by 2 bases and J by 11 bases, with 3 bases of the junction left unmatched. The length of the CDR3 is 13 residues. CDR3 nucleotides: TGTGCCAGCTCACCAGACAGGGAGACACCCCTCCACTTT. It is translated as CASSPDRETPLHF.

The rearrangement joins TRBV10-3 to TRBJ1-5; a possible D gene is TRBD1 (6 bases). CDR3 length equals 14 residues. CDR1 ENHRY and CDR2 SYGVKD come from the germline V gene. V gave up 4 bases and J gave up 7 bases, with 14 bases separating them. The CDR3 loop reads CAISGKAGEQPQHF. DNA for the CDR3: TGTGCCATCAGTGGAAAAGCAGGGGAACAGCCCCAGCATTTT.

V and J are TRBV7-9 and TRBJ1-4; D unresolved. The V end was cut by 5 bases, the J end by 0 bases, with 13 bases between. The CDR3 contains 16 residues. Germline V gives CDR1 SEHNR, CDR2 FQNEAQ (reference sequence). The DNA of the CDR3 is TGTGCCAGCAGCCCCCTCAGGTTCGCAACTAATGAAAAACTGTTTTTT. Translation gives CASSPLRFATNEKLFF. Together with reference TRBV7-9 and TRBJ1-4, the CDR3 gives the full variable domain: DTGVSQNPRHKITKRGQNVTFRCDPISEHNRLYWYRQTLGQGPEFLTYFQNEAQLEKSRLLSDRFSAERPKGSFSTLEIQRTEQGDSAMYLCASSPLRFATNEKLFFGSGTQLSVL.

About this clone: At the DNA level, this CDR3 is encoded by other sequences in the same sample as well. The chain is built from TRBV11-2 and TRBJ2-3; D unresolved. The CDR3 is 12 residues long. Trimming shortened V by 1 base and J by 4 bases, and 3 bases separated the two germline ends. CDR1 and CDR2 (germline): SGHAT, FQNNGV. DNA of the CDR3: TGTGCCAGCAGCTTAGTCTCAGATACGCAGTATTTT. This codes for CASSLVSDTQYF.

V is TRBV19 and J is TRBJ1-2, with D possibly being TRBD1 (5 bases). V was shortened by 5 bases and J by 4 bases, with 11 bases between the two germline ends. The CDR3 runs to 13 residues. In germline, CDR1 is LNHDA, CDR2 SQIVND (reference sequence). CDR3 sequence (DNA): TGTGCCAGTAGTGCTGACAGTTTCTATGGCTACACCTTC. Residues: CASSADSFYGYTF. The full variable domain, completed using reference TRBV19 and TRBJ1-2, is DGGITQSPKYLFRKEGQNVTLSCEQNLNHDAMYWYRQDPGQGLRLIYYSQIVNDFQKGDIAEGYSVSREKKESFPLTVTSAQKNPTAFYLCASSADSFYGYTFGSGTRLTVV.

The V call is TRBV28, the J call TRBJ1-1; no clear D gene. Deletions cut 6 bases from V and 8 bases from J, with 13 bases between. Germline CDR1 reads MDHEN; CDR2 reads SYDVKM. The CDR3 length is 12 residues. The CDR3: CASRQEGFEAFF. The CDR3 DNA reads TGTGCCAGCAGGCAGGAGGGCTTCGAAGCTTTCTTT.

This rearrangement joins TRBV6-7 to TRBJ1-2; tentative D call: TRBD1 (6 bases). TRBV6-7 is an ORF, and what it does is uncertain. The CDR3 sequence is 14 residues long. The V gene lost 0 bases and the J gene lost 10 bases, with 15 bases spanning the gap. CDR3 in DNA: TGTGCCAGCAGTTACTCAAGGACAGTTCATGACTACACCTTC. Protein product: CASSYSRTVHDYTF.

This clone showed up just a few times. The DNA of the CDR3 is TGTGCCAGCAGCGACACAGAACTGTTTTTT. It codes for CASSDTELFF. The genes are TRBV2 and TRBJ1-4; D uncertain. The CDR3 spans 10 residues. The germline CDR1 and CDR2 sequences are SNHLY and FYNNEI. Trimming stripped 6 bases from V and 12 bases from J, with 8 bases between.

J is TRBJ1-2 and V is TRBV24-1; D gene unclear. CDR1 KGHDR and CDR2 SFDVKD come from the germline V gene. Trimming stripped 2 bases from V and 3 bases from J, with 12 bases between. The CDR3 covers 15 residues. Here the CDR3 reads CATSDSGMYDYGYTF. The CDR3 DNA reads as TGTGCCACCAGTGATTCCGGGATGTACGACTATGGCTACACCTTC.

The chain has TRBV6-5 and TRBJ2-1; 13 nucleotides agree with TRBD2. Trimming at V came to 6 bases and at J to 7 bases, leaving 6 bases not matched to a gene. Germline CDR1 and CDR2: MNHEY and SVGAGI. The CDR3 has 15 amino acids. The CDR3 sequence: CASRRLAGGLNEQFF. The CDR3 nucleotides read TGTGCCAGCAGGCGACTAGCGGGAGGCCTGAATGAGCAGTTCTTC.

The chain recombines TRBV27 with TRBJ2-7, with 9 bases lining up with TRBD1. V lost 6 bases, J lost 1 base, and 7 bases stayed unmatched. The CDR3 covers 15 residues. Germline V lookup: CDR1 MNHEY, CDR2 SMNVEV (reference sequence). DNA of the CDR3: TGTGCCAGCAGCCGGGGACAGGGAAGATCCTACGAGCAGTACTTC. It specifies CASSRGQGRSYEQYF.

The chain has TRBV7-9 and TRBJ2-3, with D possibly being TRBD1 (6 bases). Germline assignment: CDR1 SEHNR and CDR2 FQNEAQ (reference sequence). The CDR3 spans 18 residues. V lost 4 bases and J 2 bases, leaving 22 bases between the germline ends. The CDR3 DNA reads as TGTGCCAGCAGCTCCCGTGGGGGTCAGGGGACCCACACAGATACGCAGTATTTT. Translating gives CASSSRGGQGTHTDTQYF.

The CDR3 is CASSLISPSGGFTHSYEQYF. The CDR3, as DNA: TGCGCCAGCAGCTTGATCTCGCCTAGCGGGGGGTTCACCCACTCCTACGAGCAGTACTTC. The rearrangement joins TRBV5-1 to TRBJ2-7; 11 bases are a match to TRBD2. With 1 base clipped from V and 0 bases from J, the junction kept 15 bases outside the gene matches. The CDR3 runs to 20 residues. CDR1 SGHRS and CDR2 YFSETQ come from the germline V gene.